This entry features one TCR beta chain sequence. Germline lookup yields CDR1 MNHEY and CDR2 SVGAGI. The CDR3 has 18 residues. V was cut by 0 bases and J by 7 bases, with 21 bases left in between. The sample originates from a study of T cells in Graves' hyperthyroidism and ophthalmopathy. RNA transcripts provided the source from which TCR beta CDR3 regions were amplified. During a first-round RT-PCR of the TCR CDR3, the HTBI primer set was used. Using its own MiXCR run on the multiplex PCR reads, TCRdb lists one record per CDR3 protein. In the table there are some 760,000 distinct CDR3 sequences, around 15% of which are singletons.

V usage is TRBV6-5 and J usage is TRBJ1-4, with D unclear. Sequencing was done on a sample of blood. The sequence was obtained from a woman in her late teens or twenties with Graves' hyperthyroidism. CDR3 nucleotide sequence: TGTGCCAGCAGTTACTCCGATAATCCTAGACGTCAAATTGAAAAACTGTTTTTT. Its translation is CASSYSDNPRRQIEKLFF.